This T cell receptor (beta chain) was recorded in a study of shared clonotypes between healthy human individuals. After removal of 5 bases from V and 7 bases from J, the junction contained 8 bases not matched to a gene. CDR1 is SGHNT and CDR2 is YENEEA in the germline V gene. CDR3 length equals 14 residues. Produced via immunoSEQ multiplex PCR; TCRdb's table is partial and in-frame only. The sample yields a few million clones, roughly 92% seen once. The sequence derives from a man between 18 and 35 years old in good health. Some clones in this sample may be carry-over from other donors' samples. V and J are TRBV11-3 and TRBJ2-1, with TRBD2 matching over 7 bases. The sample consisted of naive CD4+ T cells from PBMCs. Subset: CD45RA+ positively selected. CDR3 sequence: CASSPGGVLNEQFF. The DNA of the CDR3 is TGTGCCAGCAGCCCGGGAGGAGTATTGAATGAGCAGTTCTTC.